This T cell receptor (beta chain) was recovered during a study of CD8 T cells in ankylosing spondylitis. Findings and caveats of the study: Matched ankylosing spondylitis synovial fluid reportedly contained a significantly enriched population of disease-linked clones. Disease-linked clones were CD8+ and relatively rare in peripheral blood. Made up of roughly 8 highly homologous variants, a TCR beta motif appeared characteristic of ankylosing spondylitis blood. Certain motif variants had earlier appeared in reactive arthritis synovial fluid and blood.

TCRdb redid the calling of the 5' RACE reads with MiXCR, one entry per CDR3 protein. Altogether 220,000 or so distinct CDR3 sequences are present, over 9.5% being singletons, with the ten largest covering 21%. This clonotype was detected many times. Antigen: not known. The length of the CDR3 is 17 residues. V gave up 3 bases and J gave up 7 bases; unmatched junction bases: 16. Germline values: CDR1 SQVTM, CDR2 ANQGSEA. The clonotype originates from a male donor with ankylosing spondylitis or in good health (not recorded which). Sample: blood, either unsorted or a sorted T cell fraction (not recorded which). The V call is TRBV29-1, the J call TRBJ2-2, with TRBD1 matching over 8 bases. The CDR3 bases are TGCAGCGTTGACAGGGTCAGTGGACAGGGCTATCACGGGGAGCTGTTTTTT. Translating it yields CSVDRVSGQGYHGELFF.